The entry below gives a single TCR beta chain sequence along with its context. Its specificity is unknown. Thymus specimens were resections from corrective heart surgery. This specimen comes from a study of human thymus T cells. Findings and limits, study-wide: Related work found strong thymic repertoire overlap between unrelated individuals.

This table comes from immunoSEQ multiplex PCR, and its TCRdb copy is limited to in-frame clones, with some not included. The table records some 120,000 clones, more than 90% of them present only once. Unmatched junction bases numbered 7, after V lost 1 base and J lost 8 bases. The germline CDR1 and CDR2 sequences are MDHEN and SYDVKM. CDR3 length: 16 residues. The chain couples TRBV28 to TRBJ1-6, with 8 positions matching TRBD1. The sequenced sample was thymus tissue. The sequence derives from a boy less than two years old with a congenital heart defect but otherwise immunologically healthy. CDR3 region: CASSLLGGQGDSPLHF. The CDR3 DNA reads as TGTGCCAGCAGTTTATTGGGCGGACAGGGCGATTCACCCCTCCACTTT.